The next 14 T cell receptor beta chains were all read from a single sample in a study of cytomegalovirus exposure and HLA in healthy donors. The PCR employed 60 Vbeta primers together with 13 Jbeta primers. TCRdb keeps only in-frame clones here, not all; method: immunoSEQ multiplex PCR. The table includes about 260,000 clones, almost 85% detected once. The specimen sequenced was PBMCs. These TCRs come from a woman in her thirties or forties in good health and CMV-seropositive.

This clone has only one observation. The chain has TRBV6-5 and TRBJ1-2; D unclear. The CDR3 is made up of 14 amino acids. Germline V gene sequence: CDR1 MNHEY, CDR2 SVGAGI. Trimming pared 0 bases from V and 2 bases from J, leaving 7 bases between. In DNA form, the CDR3 reads TGTGCCAGCAGTTACTCGGCGGGAAACTATGGCTACACCTTC. Its translation: CASSYSAGNYGYTF.

The V gene is TRBV28, the J gene TRBJ2-3, with 7 bases fitting TRBD2. The CDR3 spans 15 residues. CDR1 is MDHEN, CDR2 SYDVKM, per germline. V shed 3 bases, J shed 4 bases, and the junction held 7 bases outside the gene matches. The CDR3 nucleotides are TGTGCCAGCAGTTTGGGCGGGAGAAGGTCAGATACGCAGTATTTT. It yields the protein CASSLGGRRSDTQYF.

The J gene is TRBJ2-1, the V gene TRBV5-1; D not resolved. The CDR3 consists of 14 residues. Trimming took 1 base from V and 7 from J, leaving 12 bases between them. Germline CDR1 reads SGHRS; CDR2 reads YFSETQ. The CDR3 sequence: CASSLRSAENEQFF. The DNA of the CDR3 is TGCGCCAGCAGCTTGCGGAGCGCCGAAAATGAGCAGTTCTTC.

On this clone: Within the sample, other DNA sequences also encode this same CDR3. The chain couples TRBV5-1 to TRBJ1-1; D possibly corresponds to TRBD1 (5 bases). CDR1 and CDR2 (germline): SGHRS, YFSETQ. Trimming took 0 bases from V and 2 from J, leaving 8 bases between them. The CDR3 loop spans 14 amino acids. The CDR3 sequence: CASSLGGANTEAFF. In DNA form, the CDR3 reads TGCGCCAGCAGCTTGGGGGGCGCCAACACTGAAGCTTTCTTT.

In this sample, this clone turned up once. CDR3: CASSSRPGQNYGYTF. The CDR3 region has the DNA TGTGCCAGCAGCTCGAGACCGGGACAGAACTATGGCTACACCTTC. J is TRBJ1-2 and V is TRBV13, with TRBD1 matching 7 bases. The CDR3 is 15 residues long. J gave up 2 bases and V 4 bases, and 7 bases lay outside the gene matches. Germline CDR1 reads PRHDT; CDR2 reads FYEKMQ (reference sequence).

The V gene is TRBV6-6, the J gene TRBJ2-7; 8 positions agree with TRBD2. The CDR3 spans 13 residues. The V segment lost 7 bases and the J segment 5 bases; nucleotides outside the gene matches: 7. Per germline, CDR1 MNHNY and CDR2 SVGAGI (reference sequence). DNA for the CDR3: TGTGCCAGCAACCGCATACTAGCGGACGAGCAGTACTTC. It encodes CASNRILADEQYF.

The chain uses TRBV9 and TRBJ1-1, with D perhaps matching TRBD1 (5 bases). The CDR3 has 12 amino acids. Trimming took off 2 bases at V and 6 bases at J, with 8 bases between the two ends. Germline-derived CDR1 and CDR2 are SGDLS and YYNGEE. The CDR3 DNA reads as TGTGCCAGCAGCGTCCAGGGATCTGAAGCTTTCTTT. It codes for CASSVQGSEAFF.

This chain joins TRBV14 and TRBJ2-1; possibly TRBD2 for D (6 bases). Per the germline V gene, CDR1 is SGHDN and CDR2 is FVKESK. The CDR3 spans 15 residues. V lost 4 bases to trimming and J lost 4 bases, with 14 bases between them. CDR3 region: CASSPSGLLYNEQFF. The CDR3 DNA sequence: TGTGCCAGCAGCCCTTCGGGACTTCTTTACAATGAGCAGTTCTTC. Full variable domain (rest looked up from reference TRBV14 and TRBJ2-1): EAGVTQFPSHSVIEKGQTVTLRCDPISGHDNLYWYRRVMGKEIKFLLHFVKESKQDESGMPNNRFLAERTGGTYSTLKVQPAELEDSGVYFCASSPSGLLYNEQFFGPGTRLTVL.

This clone was seen only a few times. CDR3: CATPGEEDAWELFF. CDR3 coding DNA: TGTGCCACCCCGGGTGAGGAAGACGCCTGGGAGCTGTTTTTT. V gene TRBV7-9 combines with J gene TRBJ2-2; the D is unclear. The length of the CDR3 is 14 residues. From germline, CDR1 is SEHNR and CDR2 FQNEAQ (reference sequence). The V end lost 10 bases, the J end lost 9 bases, and 21 bases lay between the germline ends. The complete variable domain, with remaining parts taken from reference TRBV7-9 and TRBJ2-2, reads DTGVSQNPRHKITKRGQNVTFRCDPISEHNRLYWYRQTLGQGPEFLTYFQNEAQLEKSRLLSDRFSAERPKGSFSTLEIQRTEQGDSAMYLCATPGEEDAWELFFGEGSRLTVL.

J is TRBJ2-2 and V is TRBV5-1; D not resolved. The CDR3 contains 14 residues. Germline CDR1 is SGHRS and CDR2 is YFSETQ. Deletions cut 4 bases from V and 2 bases from J, with 9 bases between. This chain's CDR3 is CASSIALNTGELFF. As DNA, the CDR3 is TGCGCCAGCAGCATAGCACTAAACACCGGGGAGCTGTTTTTT.

This clone appeared a few times. V and J are TRBV6-1 and TRBJ1-3; D is ambiguous. The CDR3 has 14 amino acids. Germline V gives CDR1 MNHNS, CDR2 SASEGT. V lost 3 bases and J 0 bases, leaving 6 bases between the germline ends. CDR3 loop: CASSDGSSGNTIYF. In DNA form, the CDR3 reads TGTGCCAGCAGTGATGGCAGCTCTGGAAACACCATATATTTT.

The sample holds one count of this clone. V gene TRBV6-1 combines with J gene TRBJ2-5, with 8 bases fitting TRBD1. CDR3 length: 17 residues. V shed 1 base and J 5 bases; nucleotides not matched to a gene: 12. Germline V lookup: CDR1 MNHNS, CDR2 SASEGT. The CDR3 DNA reads as TGTGCCAGCAGTGAAGGGACAGGGAGGAGGCTCGGGGAGACCCAGTACTTC. It codes for CASSEGTGRRLGETQYF.

This chain joins TRBV27 and TRBJ1-5; D remains ambiguous. Germline V lookup: CDR1 MNHEY, CDR2 SMNVEV (reference sequence). The CDR3 consists of 14 residues. Trimming stripped 5 bases from V and 4 bases from J, with 12 bases between. The CDR3 DNA reads as TGTGCCAGCAGTCGGGGAGGGCAAAATCAGCCCCAGCATTTT. Protein sequence: CASSRGGQNQPQHF.

The chain is built from TRBV28 and TRBJ2-7; possibly TRBD1 for D (5 bases). Germline V gene sequence: CDR1 MDHEN, CDR2 SYDVKM. This CDR3 is built from 13 residues. Trimming took off 2 bases at V and 2 bases at J, with 7 bases between the two ends. This CDR3 reads CASSLQDTYEQYF. In DNA, the CDR3 is TGTGCCAGCAGTTTACAGGACACCTACGAGCAGTACTTC.